Presented here are 10 T cell receptor beta chains from one specimen sequenced in a study of cytomegalovirus exposure and HLA in healthy donors. Primers for the PCR totalled 60 Vbeta and 13 Jbeta. The data were produced by immunoSEQ multiplex PCR, yet TCRdb's version contains in-frame clones alone and is incomplete. The data show under 150,000 clones, with over 65% seen just once and 1.2% held by the top ten. Input material: PBMCs. The receptors stem from a man aged 50 to 60 in good health and CMV-seronegative.

CDR3 DNA: TGTGCCAGCATGGAAGGGGGGGCAGATACGCAGTATTTT. As protein: CASMEGGADTQYF. The chain links TRBV2 to TRBJ2-3; D is perhaps TRBD2 (7 bases). Per the germline V gene, CDR1 is SNHLY and CDR2 is FYNNEI. This CDR3 region has 13 residues. V was cut by 7 bases and J by 4 bases, with 12 bases left in between.

The V and J genes are TRBV6-1 and TRBJ1-1; 8 bases match TRBD1. Unmatched junction bases numbered 6, after V lost 7 bases and J lost 2 bases. The germline CDR1 and CDR2 sequences are MNHNS and SASEGT. The CDR3 extends over 14 amino acids. The CDR3 protein is CASTIDRGNTEAFF. CDR3 bases: TGTGCCAGCACTATTGACAGGGGTAACACTGAAGCTTTCTTT.

V and J are TRBV5-1 and TRBJ2-2; 8 nucleotides line up with TRBD2. Germline V gene sequence: CDR1 SGHRS, CDR2 YFSETQ. The CDR3 is 15 residues long. V gave up 4 bases and J gave up 3 bases; unmatched junction bases: 5. CDR3 protein: CASSRSGSDTGELFF. The CDR3 DNA follows: TGCGCCAGCAGCAGGAGCGGGAGCGACACCGGGGAGCTGTTTTTT.

The V and J genes are TRBV12-2 and TRBJ1-2; the table calls TRBD1, which could not be checked here. TRBV12-2 is reported as a pseudogene. The CDR3 is made up of 16 amino acids. For the CDR3, the DNA is TGTGCAAGTCGCTTACGGGGGGGACAGGGTTCTCTTGGCTACACCTTC. Amino acids: CASRLRGGQGSLGYTF.

Of note for this clone: The sample contains more than one DNA sequence encoding this CDR3. J is TRBJ1-5 and V is TRBV28; 11 bases map to TRBD1. This CDR3 contains 14 residues. The V segment lost 6 bases and the J segment 4 bases; nucleotides outside the gene matches: 2. The germline CDR1 and CDR2 sequences are MDHEN and SYDVKM. The CDR3 spells CASRGQGGNQPQHF. CDR3 nucleotide sequence: TGTGCCAGCAGGGGACAGGGGGGGAATCAGCCCCAGCATTTT.

The V and J genes are TRBV6-5 and TRBJ2-1; no clear D. V lost 5 bases and J lost 5, with 7 bases in between. The CDR3 spans 12 residues. Germline V gene sequence: CDR1 MNHEY, CDR2 SVGAGI. CDR3: CASSRLNNEQFF. As DNA, the CDR3 is TGTGCCAGCAGTAGACTGAACAATGAGCAGTTCTTC.

The rearrangement uses TRBV19 and TRBJ1-5, with 8 bases that match TRBD1. Germline CDR1 is LNHDA and CDR2 is SQIVND (reference sequence). This CDR3 has 15 residues. V gave up 3 bases and J gave up 3 bases; unmatched junction bases: 4. CDR3 in amino acids: CASSMGTGINQPQHF. In DNA form, the CDR3 reads TGTGCCAGTAGTATGGGGACAGGAATCAATCAGCCCCAGCATTTT.

This clone was observed a handful of times. The chain carries TRBV21-1 and TRBJ2-5; the table's D call TRBD1 went unverified against the DNA. TRBV21-1 is termed a pseudogene. The CDR3 extends over 11 amino acids. The CDR3 here is CASIPQETQYF. CDR3 sequence (DNA): TGTGCCAGCATCCCACAAGAGACCCAGTACTTC.

The V gene is TRBV7-8, the J gene TRBJ1-5; no firm D call. Trimming pared 1 base from V and 5 bases from J, leaving 9 bases between. CDR3 size: 14 residues. Germline V lookup: CDR1 SGHVS, CDR2 FQNEAQ. Here the CDR3 reads CASSLGGWDQPQHF. DNA of the CDR3: TGTGCCAGCAGCTTAGGAGGGTGGGATCAGCCCCAGCATTTT. The full variable domain, in which reference TRBV7-8 and TRBJ1-5 provide the parts outside the CDR3, is GAGVSQSPRYKVAKRGQDVALRCDPISGHVSLFWYQQALGQGPEFLTYFQNEAQLDKSGLPSDRFFAERPEGSVSTLKIQRTQQEDSAVYLCASSLGGWDQPQHFGDGTRLSIL.

Details on this clone: This may be a read error: a much more frequent sequence differs by one nucleotide. This chain links TRBV29-1 with TRBJ2-5; tentative D call: TRBD1 (5 bases). TRBJ2-7 explains the end of the DNA better; the J call may be wrong. Germline V lookup: CDR1 SQVTM, CDR2 ANQGSEA. The CDR3 runs 11 residues. CDR3 sequence: CSAAGSNEQYF. The CDR3 DNA reads as TGCAGCGCCGCAGGGTCCAACGAGCAGTACTTC.